This TCR beta chain was recovered during a study of cytomegalovirus exposure and HLA in healthy donors. Study conclusions and caveats: Versus the roughly 690-donor mean, an Asian-associated ancestry cluster reportedly showed fewer N-insertions in a later analysis. Testing in vitro showed three CMV-associated chains specific for CMV antigens.

This PCR relied on a set of 60 Vbeta primers and 13 Jbeta primers. Only in-frame clones appear in the TCRdb table, and some are missing; sequencing was by immunoSEQ multiplex PCR. The table shows some 140,000 clones, with 70% to 80% occurring only once. Points on this clone: Its target is unknown.

V trimming: 8 bases; J trimming: 5 bases; junction bases outside the gene matches: 4. This CDR3 region has 12 residues. In germline, CDR1 is MNHEY, CDR2 SMNVEV (reference sequence). The sample was PBMCs. This receptor was taken from a woman between 35 and 50 years old in good health and CMV-seronegative. The V and J genes are TRBV27 and TRBJ1-1, with 8 bases lining up with TRBD1. The CDR3 DNA follows: TGTGCCAGCTACAGGGGGGGGACTGAAGCTTTCTTT. Translation: CASYRGGTEAFF.